These 4 T cell receptor beta chains were sequenced from one sample in a study of response to subunit inactivated influenza vaccine. TCRdb fed the RT-PCR reads into MiXCR, producing one record per CDR3 protein. The sample has under 200,000 distinct CDR3 sequences, approximately 12% seen once. These data are also associated with another study on T cells expressing NK-cell markers. As that study records: Scientists made TCR beta cDNA using 5'RACE template switching with UMIs.

Sequences were derived from CD8+ T cells sorted from PBMCs, sampled 11 to 12 days after vaccination. These receptors were obtained from a man in his forties or fifties who received an inactivated influenza vaccine.

This clonotype was detected many times. The chain couples TRBV28 to TRBJ2-1; D unclear. The CDR3 is 13 residues long. The V end was cut by 5 bases, the J end by 5 bases, with 10 bases between. Germline V CDR1 and CDR2: MDHEN, SYDVKM. CDR3: CASSPDANNEQFF. In DNA, the CDR3 is TGTGCCAGCAGTCCGGATGCGAACAATGAGCAGTTCTTC.

This chain links TRBV15 with TRBJ1-5, with a possible D match to TRBD1 (5 bases). Looked up from germline, CDR1 is LNHNV and CDR2 is YYDKDF (reference sequence). The V end was cut by 4 bases, the J end by 4 bases, with 11 bases between. The CDR3 consists of 14 residues. CDR3 nucleotides: TGTGCCACCAGCAACCGGGACGCTAATCAGCCCCAGCATTTT. It is translated as CATSNRDANQPQHF. The full variable domain, with the rest looked up from reference TRBV15 and TRBJ1-5, is DAMVIQNPRYQVTQFGKPVTLSCSQTLNHNVMYWYQQKSSQAPKLLFHYYDKDFNNEADTPDNFQSRRPNTSFCFLDIRSPGLGDTAMYLCATSNRDANQPQHFGDGTRLSIL.

Only a few counts were recorded for this clonotype. The chain carries TRBV11-2 and TRBJ2-1; 13 positions agree with TRBD2. V gave up 7 bases and J gave up 4 bases; unmatched junction bases: 7. Germline loops: CDR1 SGHAT, CDR2 FQNNGV. The CDR3 is 16 residues long. Here the CDR3 DNA reads TGTGCCAGCACCTCAAGGACTAGCGGGAGATACAATGAGCAGTTCTTC. Translated, it gives CASTSRTSGRYNEQFF.

This sequence joins TRBV28 and TRBJ1-5, with D hard to call. The length of the CDR3 is 13 residues. Germline V lookup: CDR1 MDHEN, CDR2 SYDVKM. Trimming removed 1 base at V and 6 bases at J, with 7 bases between. CDR3 nucleotides: TGTGCCAGCAGTTTATCTTCCCCTCAGCCCCAGCATTTT. This sequence encodes CASSLSSPQPQHF.